This TCR beta chain is from a study of T cells in women clearing cervical HPV infection (dated by TCRdb to 2016 to 2018). As for the study more broadly: The cases were about 23 women with histologically confirmed HPV16-related CIN3 or worse, and 2 of those women had invasive cancers. The roughly 25 controls were women who cleared a single incident HPV16 infection within 12 months without developing precancer or cancer. Blood from cases was collected at the visit at which the lesion was first identified, whereas blood from controls was collected once infection was no longer detected. Among cases, blood sampling came a median of roughly 150 days after lesion detection, with an interquartile range of about 80 to 220 days. Since HLA typing was available for only a few women, HLA type could not be ruled out as a confounder. Nested within Costa Rica's Guanacaste HPV Natural History Study, an exploratory proof-of-principle case-control study compared TCR repertoires across cervical HPV16 outcomes. Cases and controls were matched on year of sample collection and on age within five years. Cases had a median age of approximately 35 years and controls had a median age of approximately 37, with no significant differences in baseline characteristics. In the parent cohort, around 9,500 women aged 18 or older were enrolled in Guanacaste, Costa Rica, during 1993 to 1994 and were followed for less than 8 years. Quality controls consisted of five blinded duplicates per group, for a total of some 60 samples made up of around 50 participants and about 10 replicates.

Study-wide conclusions, independent of this receptor: By combining richness with V gene abundances, random forest classifiers separated cases from controls with an estimated AUC of 0.83. Because T-cell numbers per sample were unknown, differences in richness could reflect varying T-cell content rather than repertoire biology. Cases had lower TRBV6-7 relative abundance than controls (approximately 0.11% versus 0.16%; Bonferroni P = 0.0008). CIN3+ cases had significantly higher TCR repertoire richness than controls across sequencing depths, but evenness did not differ between the groups. The cross-sectional design could not show whether associations preceded infection or resulted from it; effector/memory subsets and HPV-specific T cells were not isolated.

The CDR3, from cysteine to phenylalanine, totals 13 residues. The DNA covers only part of the CDR3, 30 bases in frame from base 1. V is shortened by 5 bases, J by 8 bases, and the region joining them spans 10 bases. Per the germline V gene, SGHTA is the CDR1 and FQGNSA is the CDR2. Details on this clone: Its antigen specificity is not known. The CDR3 is cut off 3 residues early in the read; its end comes from the germline J gene.

Every participant had a single incident cervical HPV16 infection, and women with prevalent HPV16 infections were excluded. Cervical HPV DNA was detected by MY09/MY11 PCR and genotyped by dot-blot hybridization. Under 17 mL of heparinized blood was centrifuged, after which the buffy coat was aliquoted, frozen at -30 degrees C, and then stored at -80 degrees C. Genomic DNA was extracted from buffy coat specimens using QIAGEN kits. TCR beta CDR3 regions were amplified by multiplex PCR from an average of approximately 1,200 ng genomic DNA per sample using the immunoSEQ assay. To correct primer bias, the assay used a complete synthetic TCR repertoire to set an amplification baseline. Amplicons were sequenced on the Illumina platform. Concerning the study's data processing: Sequences were error-corrected by clustering with frequency ratios and a modified nearest-neighbor algorithm and were then analyzed in the immunoSEQ Analyzer with IMGT gene definitions. At each rarefaction depth, TCR richness and evenness were averaged across 20 rarefaction repeats, and samples with fewer sequences than that depth were excluded. Wilcoxon rank sum tests with FDR correction were used to compare V, D and J gene relative abundances between the groups. An intraclass correlation of 90% to 97% for TCR richness and an average of about 82% across 66 gene segments were obtained from the blinded duplicates. This immuneACCESS table, as held by TCRdb, lists in-frame sequences with V and J called but not all clones. Of the missing ones, under half trace to an unresolved V gene in checked studies; the others have no known cause. V and J calls and clone size are those listed in that table; D and trimming were worked out from the DNA. The sample's clone listing holds around 30,000 clones. 3.1% of the sample lies in the top ten.

Sequences were obtained from blood buffy coat. The sequence joins TRBV7-2 to TRBJ1-6; the D gene assignment is ambiguous. The sequence came from a woman aged 18 to 75 with a cervical HPV16 infection that either progressed to CIN3+ or cleared (not recorded which). The CDR3 region: CASSPAGDSPLHF. The sequenced CDR3 bases are TGTGCCAGCAGCCCGGCCGGGGATTCACCC.